This T cell receptor (beta chain) was found in a study of cytomegalovirus exposure and HLA in healthy donors (dated by TCRdb to 2016 to 2017). Background on the whole study: An earlier analysis of under 600 of the donors reported more than 250 Gb of sequence data and about 100 million unique TCR beta sequences from 150 million to 200 million T cells. The number of typed donors differed by locus: about 629-630 for A, B, C, DRB1 and DQB1; some 500 for DQA1; some 590 for DPA1; and around 470 for DPB1. The study combined high-throughput TCR immunosequencing, statistical association of individual TCRs with disease status, and machine learning to predict cytomegalovirus infection status. Among almost 400 genotyped donors of the cohort, an average of 235,054 unique TCR beta nucleotide sequences were sequenced per donor, roughly 20% of them non-productive. In addition to the first cohort of roughly 670 subjects, a separate validation cohort of 130 or so different subjects was used. In a later analysis, previously published TCR beta repertoires from 500 to 750 donors were re-analyzed and high-resolution HLA genotyping was added so that TCR occurrence patterns could be studied. Roughly five DR-DQ haplotypes were treated as single units for association and clustering because of strong linkage in the cohort. Among the roughly 390 genotyped donors, about 83% belonged to the genetic ancestry cluster associated with self-reported Caucasian donors. The study was designed to test whether signatures of past pathogen exposure could be identified by cataloging public T cell receptors. About 300 gigabases of sequencing data and around 88 million unique TCR sequences made up an early release that covered over 550 HLA-typed donors. The study profiled the T cell repertoires of around 700 subjects by immunosequencing and related them to cytomegalovirus serostatus. A later genetic analysis took genome-wide SNP genotypes for about 65% of the 666 donors and used that subset as a discovery cohort. Alongside the repertoire data, information on donor age, sex, ethnicity and CMV serostatus was compiled. An earlier analysis of roughly 600 of the donors used high-throughput TCR beta sequencing to judge whether each TCR beta V gene segment behaved as functional or pseudogenic. HLA typing included class I and class II loci at four-digit resolution. In the later analysis, no new phenotypic data were used to find candidate immune exposures; instead, reliance was placed on TCR beta sequences and their occurrence across donors. Every repertoire in the discovery cohort had been generated on one and the same sequencing platform. Paper-wide results and their limitations: A later genetic analysis reported fewer N-insertions in productive TCRs among donors in an Asian-associated ancestry cluster than the roughly 650-donor mean. While some public TCRs were present in many individuals, most TCR sequences turned up only very rarely across donors. A further reported finding was that TCR beta sequences accurately predicted the HLA-A and HLA-B alleles for most subjects in the first cohort. Some IMGT-functional V segments, including TRBV6-2 and TRBV6-3, could not be distinguished by the 87-base-pair reads and were therefore excluded. A later genetic analysis associated a missense DCLRE1C variant with V-gene and J-gene trimming of TCR beta chains, and an independent cohort replicated the association. A group of highly shared sequence variants was considered likely to be a technical artifact of the sequencing pipeline. In vitro tests confirmed that three of the cytomegalovirus-associated TCR beta chains recognize cytomegalovirus antigens. At a false discovery rate of 0.05, a later analysis linked about 17,000 TCR beta sequences to specific HLA alleles. The study gave a list of 150 to 200 TCR beta chains associated with cytomegalovirus. In a later analysis, TCR association rates were found to vary across HLA loci, with the most associated TCRs seen for DRB1 alleles and the fewest for HLA-C alleles. The classifier was reported to diagnose cytomegalovirus status with high specificity and sensitivity in both the original and validation cohorts. According to a later analysis, most CMV-associated TCR beta chains appeared to be HLA-restricted, and the HLA associations seemed to be driven largely by CMV exposure. Roughly uniform sequencing depth across donors was assumed in presence/absence analyses, although this assumption may not hold. This cohort had only TCR beta chains sequenced, and the lack of alpha or paired-chain data limited which features could be detected. Linkage disequilibrium might explain the correlated functional status among segregating V segments, but an unknown experimental factor could not be ruled out. Strong co-occurrence of HLA alleles, especially DR and DQ, made assigning TCR associations to individual alleles difficult. Broadly in line with IMGT annotations, most TCR beta V segments showed up in productive rearrangements about 87% or about 30% of the time in an earlier analysis of several hundred of the donors. It was suggested by the authors that the approach could potentially be generalized to other disease states and immunological phenotypes. Because HLA typing was unavailable for some donors at each locus, only the typed subset was used in association tests. The only immune exposure information available for the cohort was CMV serostatus. Because counts were too low, fewer than 20 rarely observed V segments, including chromosome 9 orphons, were excluded from the earlier analysis of under 650 of the donors. According to a later analysis, parvovirus B19, influenza, CMV and Epstein-Barr virus appeared linked to several top co-occurrence clusters. Compared with equally common non-associated chains, HLA-associated TCR beta chains in a later analysis were more clonally expanded and had lower generation probabilities.

The cohort consisted of approximately 690 healthy bone marrow donors. At the time of sampling, every cohort member was nominally healthy, though immune exposures that went unrecorded were likely present. The donor tested CMV seropositive, placing the donor among the 250 to 350 seropositive members of the cohort. Each donor provided a peripheral blood sample, and peripheral blood mononuclear cells were used for TCR beta sequencing. Genomic DNA extraction from the blood cell samples was performed with the Qiagen DNeasy Blood Extraction Kit. Library generation was performed with the immunoSEQ multiplex PCR assay. The multiplex PCR relied on a mix of 60 forward primers for TCR Vbeta segments and 13 reverse primers for TCR Jbeta segments. The CDR3 region of rearranged TCR beta genes was amplified from genomic DNA with a multiplex PCR assay. On the Illumina HiSeq System, the amplified TCR beta libraries were sequenced as 87-base-pair reads. Concerning the study's data processing: A later analysis counted approximately 76 million unique TCR beta chains across the 550 to 700 repertoires, and around 9.9 million of these chains were shared by at least two donors. Raw reads were error-corrected and collapsed into unique sequences by a nearest-neighbor algorithm in which closely related sequences were merged to remove PCR and sequencing errors. Alignment of CDR3 sequences to IMGT reference sequences was used to assign V, D and J gene segments. For a sequence to be retained, a match of at least six nucleotides to both a V gene segment and a J gene segment was required. A rearrangement counted as productive if the CDR3 had no stop codons and remained in frame with V and J, and every other rearrangement counted as non-productive. Following IMGT convention, CDR3 was defined as the stretch from the second conserved V-encoded cysteine up to the conserved J-encoded phenylalanine. In an earlier analysis of some 550 of the donors, sequences lacking an unambiguous match to a single V gene segment were excluded. In an earlier analysis of about 590 of the donors, a V segment was called functional when productive rearrangements were above 56.7%, and segregating when the standard deviation between donors exceeded 5%. To diagnose cytomegalovirus status from the catalog of TCR beta chain sequences, a statistical classification framework was built. In a later analysis, V and J genes were assigned by comparing TCR nucleotide sequences against IMGT/GENE-DB human TR gene sequences. Using the TCRdist pipeline, a later analysis assigned CDR3 sequences along with most-parsimonious VDJ recombination scenarios. In a later analysis, each TCR beta chain was defined by its CDR3 amino acid sequence together with its V-gene family, and reads without a unique V-gene family were excluded. In a later analysis, several hundred highly shared, low-generation-probability nucleotide sequences were removed to address suspected cross-contamination and a sequencing artifact. In a later analysis, a clonal expansion index for each public chain was calculated from normalized within-repertoire ranks of inferred template counts. In a later analysis, generation probabilities were computed using a VDJ recombination model fitted to out-of-frame rearrangements, and the results were checked against IGoR. A later analysis scored TCR-TCR, TCR-HLA and TCR-CMV co-occurrence with hypergeometric tests, applying a repertoire-size bias correction to TCR pairs. False discovery rates were estimated in a later analysis by permuting HLA or CMV assignments 20 times. In a later analysis, co-occurring TCRs were grouped using DBSCAN, with TCRdist sequence similarity added in when clustering inside HLA-allele-positive subsets. Repertoires with fewer than 30,000 or more than 120,000 public chains were left out of co-occurrence clustering, as were five repertoires with anomalous nucleotide sharing. In its TCRdb copy, this immuneACCESS table keeps in-frame sequences only and misses some clones. Where compared with another copy, unresolved V genes explain less than half of these, and the others have no known cause. V and J calls and clone size come straight from that table; D and trimming were deduced from the DNA. The sample table lists tens of thousands of clones, about 75% of them with a count of one. Clones ranked in the top ten supply approximately 22% of the sample.

Between the V and J ends, shortened by 2 bases and 1 base respectively, the junction contains 15 bases. There are 17 amino acids in the CDR3, from cysteine to phenylalanine inclusive. The read is trimmed to its CDR3 DNA, 51 bases read in frame from base 1. The CDR1 and CDR2 encoded by the germline V gene (reference sequence) are LNHDA and SQIVND. In the case of this clone: Its antigen is currently not known. Base qualities are not provided; no much larger clone lies one nucleotide away.

The sequenced sample consisted of PBMCs. The chain joins TRBV19 to TRBJ1-5; TRBD1 might be the D gene, on 6 matching bases. The clonotype was recovered from a woman aged 35 to 49 in good health and CMV-seropositive. The CDR3 in this case is CASSIWGRGLSNQPQHF. The sequence in DNA is TGTGCCAGTAGTATATGGGGCAGGGGTTTGAGCAATCAGCCCCAGCATTTT. Beyond the CDR3, the reference TRBV19 and TRBJ1-5 genes provide the residues; the full variable domain reads: DGGITQSPKYLFRKEGQNVTLSCEQNLNHDAMYWYRQDPGQGLRLIYYSQIVNDFQKGDIAEGYSVSREKKESFPLTVTSAQKNPTAFYLCASSIWGRGLSNQPQHFGDGTRLSIL.